These T cell receptor beta chains were read from a single sample in a study of cytomegalovirus exposure and HLA in healthy donors. Profiled with immunoSEQ multiplex PCR; TCRdb holds only in-frame clones, not every one. The data show 170,000 or so clones, with over 70% seen just once and 5% to 7% held by the top ten. Sequenced material: PBMCs. These receptors were taken from a man between 35 and 55 years old in good health and CMV-seronegative. Both conserved end residues are part of each CDR3. The D gene is left open where the match is weak. Clone size is given for some rows only: seen once, a few or many times, or a class if the clone is expanded.

j_call: TRBJ2-7
v_call: TRBV30
clone_size: NA
d_call: TRBD2
cdr3_nt: TGTGCCTGGAGTGTTAGCGGGGCCGCCGAGCAGTACTTC
cdr3_aa: CAWSVSGAAEQYF

j_call: TRBJ1-5
v_call: TRBV6-6
clone_size: NA
d_call: TRBD1
cdr3_nt: TGTGCCAGCAAATCCCCGGGACAGTTGGATCAGCCCCAGCATTTT
cdr3_aa: CASKSPGQLDQPQHF

j_call: TRBJ2-5
v_call: TRBV5-6
clone_size: NA
d_call: NA
cdr3_nt: TGTGCCAGCAGCTTCCCGCAGGGCCGGTTAGAGACCCAGTACTTC
cdr3_aa: CASSFPQGRLETQYF

j_call: TRBJ1-2
v_call: TRBV7-9
clone_size: few
d_call: NA
cdr3_nt: TGTGCCAGCAGCTTAGTAACCCAACTATTAAATGGCTACACCTTC
cdr3_aa: CASSLVTQLLNGYTF

j_call: TRBJ2-1
v_call: TRBV11-3
clone_size: NA
d_call: NA
cdr3_nt: TGTGCCAGCAGCTTAGAACAGACCTACAATGAGCAGTTCTTC
cdr3_aa: CASSLEQTYNEQFF

j_call: TRBJ2-7
v_call: TRBV9
clone_size: NA
d_call: TRBD1
cdr3_nt: TGTGCCAGCGGACAGGGGGGCTACGAGCAGTACTTC
cdr3_aa: CASGQGGYEQYF

j_call: TRBJ2-5
v_call: TRBV7-2
clone_size: NA
d_call: TRBD1
cdr3_nt: TGTGCCAGCAGCCTGACAGGGCCTCGGGGGACCCAGTACTTC
cdr3_aa: CASSLTGPRGTQYF

j_call: TRBJ2-7
v_call: TRBV5-1
clone_size: NA
d_call: NA
cdr3_nt: TGCGCCAGCAGCTTGGAGCGGGTGCCCTACGAGCAGTACTTC
cdr3_aa: CASSLERVPYEQYF

j_call: TRBJ2-2
v_call: TRBV15
clone_size: NA
d_call: NA
cdr3_nt: TGTGCCACCAGCAGAGTGCAGGGGACATACACCGGGGAGCTGTTTTTT
cdr3_aa: CATSRVQGTYTGELFF

j_call: TRBJ2-1
v_call: TRBV5-1
clone_size: NA
d_call: TRBD2
cdr3_nt: TGCGCCAGCAGCCACGAACCCGGGACTAGCGGGAGGGCCGGGTACAATGAGCAGTTCTTC
cdr3_aa: CASSHEPGTSGRAGYNEQFF